The clone carrying this T cell receptor (beta chain) was picked up a small number of times. Antigen: not known. Donors comprised only Caucasian adults living in Nashville, Tennessee. These data originate in a study of shared clonotypes between healthy human individuals. The study, taken as a whole, reports: Shared across four donors were 4% to 5% of the naive CD4 clonotypes. With few donors, the genetic and exposure-history diversity represented was limited.

Data came from immunoSEQ multiplex PCR; TCRdb stores just in-frame clones and leaves some out. The table shows 230,000 or so clones, with 65% occurring only once. The sequencing input was memory CD4+ T cells sorted from blood. Subset of the sample: CD45RA-negative fraction. This TCR was recovered from a man younger than 45 in good health.

The CDR3 is CASSLGPGADNEQFF. The CDR3, as DNA: TGTGCCAGCAGCTTAGGGCCGGGAGCGGACAATGAGCAGTTCTTC. The chain employs TRBV7-8 and TRBJ2-1; a possible D gene is TRBD2 (6 bases). Looked up from germline, CDR1 is SGHVS and CDR2 is FQNEAQ. V was clipped by 1 base and J by 5 bases, with 12 bases between them. CDR3 size: 15 residues.